This T cell receptor beta chain comes out of a study of early T cells in non-severe SARS-CoV-2 infection. The overall study: Sequencing was performed on bulk RNA from unsorted whole blood, leaving chains unpaired.

This clonotype was seen repeatedly, ten times or more. Its antigen is not identified. CDR1 and CDR2 (germline): KGHSH, LQKENI. The CDR3 is 13 residues long. The J segment lost 8 bases and the V segment lost 3 bases, leaving 4 bases of the junction unmatched. General study results and limits: Anti-spike CD8 responses were favored in VDJdb matching, and private and CD4 specificities were missed.

Individual cDNA molecules received unique molecular identifiers. MiXCR was run by TCRdb on the 5' RACE reads, yielding one entry per CDR3 protein. The sample shows tens of thousands of distinct CDR3 sequences, roughly a tenth of them seen only once. The TCR comes from an adult who was a healthcare worker with PCR-confirmed SARS-CoV-2 infection or an uninfected control (not recorded which). J is TRBJ2-3 and V is TRBV18; 8 positions match TRBD1. Sequenced sample: whole blood. CDR3 sequence reads: CASSPDRVGTQYF. Written as DNA, the CDR3 is TGTGCCAGCTCACCGGACAGGGTCGGTACGCAGTATTTT.